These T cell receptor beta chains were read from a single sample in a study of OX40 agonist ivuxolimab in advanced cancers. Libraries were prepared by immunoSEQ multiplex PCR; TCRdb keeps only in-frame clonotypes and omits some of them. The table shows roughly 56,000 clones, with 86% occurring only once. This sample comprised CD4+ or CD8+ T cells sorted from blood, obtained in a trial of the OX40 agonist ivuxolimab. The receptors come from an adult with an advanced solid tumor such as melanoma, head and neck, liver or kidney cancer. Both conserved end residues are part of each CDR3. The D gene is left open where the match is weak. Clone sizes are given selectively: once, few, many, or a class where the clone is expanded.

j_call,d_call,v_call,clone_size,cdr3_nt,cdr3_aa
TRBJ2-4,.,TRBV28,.,TGTGCCAGCAGGAGCGGAAAAAACATTCAGTACTTC,CASRSGKNIQYF
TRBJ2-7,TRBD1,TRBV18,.,TGTGCCAGCTCACCTACAGGGGGCGGGTACGAGCAGTACTTC,CASSPTGGGYEQYF
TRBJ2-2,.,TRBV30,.,TGTGCCTGGAGGGACTGGAGACGAGGGAACACCGGGGAGCTGTTTTTT,CAWRDWRRGNTGELFF
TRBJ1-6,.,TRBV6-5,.,TGTGCCAGCAGTTCTGTCCGGACCTATAATTCACCCCTCCACTTT,CASSSVRTYNSPLHF
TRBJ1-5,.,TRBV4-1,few,TGCGCCAGCAGCCAGGCCCAGGGAAGCAATCAGCCCCAGCATTTT,CASSQAQGSNQPQHF
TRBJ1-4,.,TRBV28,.,TGTGCCAGCAGTTCCTACCCGGGGGGAGGAAATAATGAAAAACTGTTTTTT,CASSSYPGGGNNEKLFF
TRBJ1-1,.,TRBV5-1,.,TGCGCCAGCAGCTTGGTTTGGGTCAGCGAGTCTGAAGCTTTCTTT,CASSLVWVSESEAFF
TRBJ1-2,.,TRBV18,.,TGTGCCAGCTCACCATCTTCAGAAGGGGACTATGGCTACACCTTC,CASSPSSEGDYGYTF
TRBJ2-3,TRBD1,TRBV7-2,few,TGTGCCAGCAGCTTAGACTCCGGGACAGGGCATTTAGATACGCAGTATTTT,CASSLDSGTGHLDTQYF
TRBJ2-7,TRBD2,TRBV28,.,TGTGCCAGCAGTCCCCCAGGTAGCGGGGGAACAGGCTCCTACGAGCAGTACTTC,CASSPPGSGGTGSYEQYF
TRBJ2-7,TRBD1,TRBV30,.,TGTGCCTGGAGTGCCTCGACAGGGGAAAACTACGAGCAGTACTTC,CAWSASTGENYEQYF
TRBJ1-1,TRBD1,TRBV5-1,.,TGCGCCAGCACGACTTCACCGGGACAGATCACTGAAGCTTTCTTT,CASTTSPGQITEAFF
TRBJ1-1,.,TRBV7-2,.,TGTGCCAGCGCGGTAGGGGCGCCAATCCTGAACACTGAAGCTTTCTTT,CASAVGAPILNTEAFF
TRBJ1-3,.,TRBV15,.,TGTGCCACCAGCAGAGATCACCTAGGCGCAGCCTCTGGAAACACCATATATTTT,CATSRDHLGAASGNTIYF
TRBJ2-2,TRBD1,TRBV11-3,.,TGTGCCAGCAGCTTATTTAGGACAGGGAACACCGGGGAGCTGTTTTTT,CASSLFRTGNTGELFF
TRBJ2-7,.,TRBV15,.,TGTGCCACCAGCAGAGTTGACAGGGCGGGGAACGAGCAGTACTTC,CATSRVDRAGNEQYF
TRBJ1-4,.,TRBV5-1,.,TGCGCCAGCAGCTTGCGTGCAACTAATGAAAAACTGTTTTTT,CASSLRATNEKLFF
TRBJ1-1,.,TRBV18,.,TGTGCCAGCTCACCACGGACAGAAAACACTGAAGCTTTCTTT,CASSPRTENTEAFF
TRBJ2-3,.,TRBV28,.,TGTGCCAGCAGTTTCCCGGGCACAGATACGCAGTATTTT,CASSFPGTDTQYF
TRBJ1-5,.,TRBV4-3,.,TGCGCCAGCAGCCAAGAGCATCTGGGTCAGCCCCAGCATTTT,CASSQEHLGQPQHF
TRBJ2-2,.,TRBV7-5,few,TGTGCCAGAAGCAAAAGTCGGGGGGGGGCGGCCGGGGAGCTGTTTTTT,CARSKSRGGAAGELFF
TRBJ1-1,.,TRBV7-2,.,TGTGCCAGCACCCCGGGACAACAAAACACTGAAGCTTTCTTT,CASTPGQQNTEAFF
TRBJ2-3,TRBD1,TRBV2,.,TGTGCCAGCAGAGTGACAGGGGTGGGCACAGATACGCAGTATTTT,CASRVTGVGTDTQYF
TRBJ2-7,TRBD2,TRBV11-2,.,TGTGCCAGCGCCGCCGGGACTAGCGGCTACGAGCAGTACTTC,CASAAGTSGYEQYF
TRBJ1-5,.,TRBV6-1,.,TGTGCCAGCAGGGAAGCGACAAGTTTTAATCAGCCCCAGCATTTT,CASREATSFNQPQHF
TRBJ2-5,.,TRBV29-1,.,TGCAGCGTTTGGGACTTACCGTACCAAGAGACCCAGTACTTC,CSVWDLPYQETQYF
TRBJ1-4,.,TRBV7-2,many,TGTGCCAGCAGCTTAGCGGGCTTTCGATTAGCCGAAAAACTGTTTTTT,CASSLAGFRLAEKLFF
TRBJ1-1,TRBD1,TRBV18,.,TGTGCCAGCCAGGGGGGTAACACTGAAGCTTTCTTT,CASQGGNTEAFF
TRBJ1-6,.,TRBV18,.,TGTGCCAGCTCACCGGACGTGGCTCGGAAAGATTCACCCCTCCACTTT,CASSPDVARKDSPLHF
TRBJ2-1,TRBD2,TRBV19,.,TGTGCCAGTAGTGGGGGGGGACCCCATGAGCAGTTCTTC,CASSGGGPHEQFF
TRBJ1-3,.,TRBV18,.,TGTGCCAGCTCATGGTACTCTGGAAACACCATATATTTT,CASSWYSGNTIYF
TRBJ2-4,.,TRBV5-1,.,TGCGCCAGCAGCTTGGGGGGTCTACGGACCACACTAAGGGGGTTAAGCGAAAACATTCAGTACTTC,CASSLGGLRTTLRGLSENIQYF
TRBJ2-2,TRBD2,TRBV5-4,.,TGTGCCAGCAGCTATGAGCGGGGGGCAACCGGGGAGCTGTTTTTT,CASSYERGATGELFF
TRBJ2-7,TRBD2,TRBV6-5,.,TGTGCCAGCCGGGCTAGCGGGGGGACCGAGCAGTACTTC,CASRASGGTEQYF
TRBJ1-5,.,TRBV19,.,TGTGCCAGTAGTATCACCGGGACGCAGTATAGCAATCAGCCCCAGCATTTT,CASSITGTQYSNQPQHF
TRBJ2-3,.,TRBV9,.,TGTGCCAGCAGCCCCCGTCGCTCCACAGATACGCAGTATTTT,CASSPRRSTDTQYF
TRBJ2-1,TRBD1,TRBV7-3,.,TGTGCCAGCAGCTTAGAACTGGGACAGGGAGGGAATGAGCAGTTCTTC,CASSLELGQGGNEQFF